Given below is one TCR beta chain in context. The antigen is not known. Trimming left V 3 bases short and J 8 bases short, with 20 bases between. Germline V gene sequence: CDR1 SGHKS, CDR2 YYEKEE (reference sequence). CDR3 length: 15 amino acids. The sample originates from a study of blood T cells in healthy people across ages. Study-wide background: Template-switching capture recovered about one barcoded beta molecule per two T cells.

Broader study findings: Higher diversity, along with more naive CD4+ cells, distinguished long-lived donors from aged donors.

A second PCR, run for roughly 6 to 11 cycles, used a sample-barcoded 5' primer plus a J-beta primer mix. TCRdb passed the 5' RACE reads through MiXCR, listing each CDR3 protein once. Altogether around 700,000 distinct CDR3 sequences are present, roughly 25% being singletons, with the ten largest covering just under 9.5%. This same sample was also part of a study on T cells of mothers and their children. Per that paper: There were over 8 million TCR beta CDR3 reads from each mother and around 2.9 million from each child.

This chain joins TRBV5-5 and TRBJ1-1; D gene unclear. The source of this sequence is a boy under 18 in good health. Sequencing was done on a sample of blood. DNA for the CDR3: TGTGCCAGCAGCTCCCTCCTTGTGGAGACGGCCGAAGCTTTCTTT. Its translation is CASSSLLVETAEAFF.